This T cell receptor beta chain was sequenced for a study of TET2 disruption in CD19-targeted CAR T cells (dated by TCRdb to the late 2010s). With regard to the full study: The number of samples was determined by the original clinical trial design and by which samples were available, and no additional inclusion criteria were applied. Broad study findings and their caveats: The conclusions about the patient's CAR T cells were based on extensive analysis of only one subject.

As to this clone: Its antigen remains undetermined. The CDR3 goes on 3 residues after the read ends, and that part is filled in from the germline J gene.

V is clipped by 0 bases and J by 0 bases, and the sequence between their germline boundaries is 12 bases long. The germline V gene specifies KGHSH as CDR1 and LQKENI as CDR2. The CDR3 runs 17 residues from the cysteine to the phenylalanine. Of the CDR3's DNA, 42 bases were read; they are in frame from base 1. This sample's treatment or condition label indicates: autologous CTL019 cells: CD19 CAR with 4-1BB and CD3 zeta domains. TCR zeta and 4-1BB costimulatory signaling domains were built into the CD19 CAR. Leukapheresis was used to collect T cells from peripheral blood for manufacturing CTL019. The DNeasy Blood and Tissue Kit was used to extract genomic DNA from pre-infusion T cells, peripheral blood, or sorted post-infusion T cells. Deep sequencing of the TCR beta chain was done using the immunoSEQ assay. Turning to the authors' computational methods: Only productive TCR beta rearrangements went into calculating clonotype frequencies. TCRdb holds this immuneACCESS table with in-frame rearrangements only. Some clones are missing; in checked studies, unresolved V genes explain under half, and the rest has no known cause. V, J and clone size derive from that table, while D and trimming were established from the DNA sequence. The record for this sample contains more than 25,000 clones. Jointly, the top ten make up approximately 2% of the sample.

The receptor was derived from a man between 65 and 85 years old with chronic lymphocytic leukemia. The chain uses TRBV18 and TRBJ1-5; a tentative D call is TRBD1 (6 bases match). Sample: CD8- CAR+ T cells sorted from cultured blood T cells, taken for CD19 CAR T cell therapy. Per the publication, the cell subset or site label means: CD8-negative CAR-positive T cells from the infusion product. Partial CDR3 DNA: TGTGCCAGCTCACCACCGGCAGGGGCGAATAGCAATCAGCCC. It translates as CASSPPAGANSNQP. The whole CDR3 is CASSPPAGANSNQPQHF.